A single sample is the source of the 8 T cell receptor beta chains below, sequenced in a study of OX40 agonist ivuxolimab in advanced cancers. The data were produced by immunoSEQ multiplex PCR, yet TCRdb's version contains in-frame clones alone and is incomplete. The sample lists under 100,000 clones, 83% occurring once. The sample in question was CD4+ or CD8+ T cells sorted from blood, obtained in a trial of the OX40 agonist ivuxolimab. The source of these receptors is an adult with an advanced solid tumor such as melanoma, head and neck, liver or kidney cancer.

The CDR3 protein is CAIRTGGYETQYF. CDR3 DNA sequence: TGTGCCATTCGGACAGGGGGATATGAGACCCAGTACTTC. The rearrangement links TRBV6-1 to TRBJ2-5, with 10 bases aligning to TRBD1. The CDR3 length is 13 residues. The V segment lost 10 bases and the J segment 5 bases; nucleotides outside the gene matches: 7. Germline V lookup: CDR1 MNHNS, CDR2 SASEGT.

The count of this clone is one. The rearrangement uses TRBV19 and TRBJ1-2; TRBD1 matches at 7 bases. CDR3 length: 12 amino acids. V gave up 5 bases and J gave up 6 bases; unmatched junction bases: 3. Germline values: CDR1 LNHDA, CDR2 SQIVND (reference sequence). CDR3 coding DNA: TGTGCCAGTAGTCGACAGGGAAATGGCTACACCTTC. It translates to CASSRQGNGYTF.

V usage is TRBV10-3 and J usage is TRBJ2-3; 8 bases map to TRBD2. The CDR3 totals 16 residues. The junction had 10 bases not matched to a gene; V was cut back by 6 bases and J by 2 bases. CDR1 is ENHRY, CDR2 SYGVKD, per germline. The CDR3 coding sequence is TGTGCCATCAGACCCGAACGGGGGGGGAACACAGATACGCAGTATTTT. The encoded protein is CAIRPERGGNTDTQYF.

The rearrangement links TRBV12-5 to TRBJ2-7; a weak D match, TRBD2 (5 bases). The CDR3 has 14 residues. The V gene lost 2 bases and the J gene lost 5 bases, with 13 bases spanning the gap. Per germline, CDR1 LGHNT and CDR2 FRNRAP. The CDR3 coding sequence is TGTGCTAGTGGTTTGTCAAACGGGGTCGACGAGCAGTACTTC. Translation gives CASGLSNGVDEQYF. The full variable domain, completed using reference TRBV12-5 and TRBJ2-7, is DARVTQTPRHKVTEMGQEVTMRCQPILGHNTVFWYRQTMMQGLELLAYFRNRAPLDDSGMPKDRFSAEMPDATLATLKIQPSEPRDSAVYFCASGLSNGVDEQYFGPGTRLTVT.

The chain recombines TRBV7-6 with TRBJ1-5; maybe TRBD1 (5 bases). Trimming stripped 0 bases from V and 7 bases from J, with 13 bases between. This CDR3 is 15 amino acids long. The germline gives CDR1 SGHVS, CDR2 FNYEAQ. CDR3: CASSLAEGFGQPQHF. The CDR3 DNA is TGTGCCAGCAGCTTAGCCGAGGGGTTTGGGCAGCCCCAGCATTTT. Variable domain in full (rest from reference TRBV7-6 and TRBJ1-5): GAGVSQSPRYKVTKRGQDVALRCDPISGHVSLYWYRQALGQGPEFLTYFNYEAQQDKSGLPNDRFSAERPEGSISTLTIQRTEQRDSAMYRCASSLAEGFGQPQHFGDGTRLSIL.

The chain joins TRBV30 to TRBJ1-5; D is undetermined. The length of the CDR3 is 15 residues. The V end was cut by 0 bases, the J end by 0 bases, with 9 bases between. The germline gives CDR1 GTSNPN, CDR2 SVGIG (reference sequence). CDR3 residues: CAWSVGQDSNQPQHF. CDR3 DNA sequence: TGTGCCTGGAGTGTAGGCCAGGATAGCAATCAGCCCCAGCATTTT.

This chain joins TRBV6-5 and TRBJ1-5; perhaps TRBD1 as D (5 bases). This CDR3 has 15 amino acids. V was trimmed by 5 bases and J by 11 bases, leaving 22 bases between them. Germline CDR1 is MNHEY and CDR2 is SVGAGI. The CDR3 nucleotides read TGTGCCAGCAGTCCCTCGGTGGGACCACCCGGGGCCCAGCATTTT. It codes for CASSPSVGPPGAQHF.

This clone was counted only a few times. The J gene is TRBJ2-7, the V gene TRBV10-3; no definite D call. The CDR3 runs to 11 residues. The V end lost 8 bases, the J end lost 4 bases, and 9 bases lay between the germline ends. Germline V lookup: CDR1 ENHRY, CDR2 SYGVKD. As DNA, the CDR3 is TGTGCCATCGGTGGTATTTACGAGCAGTACTTC. It translates to CAIGGIYEQYF.